These 21 T cell receptor beta chains came from one sample sequenced in a study of T cell repertoires in cytomegalovirus infection. Antigen specificity for these receptors is unknown. Each CDR3 protein gets one entry after TCRdb re-called the reads with MiXCR. Found here are around 750,000 distinct CDR3 sequences, around a third of them singletons; the top ten hold 9.5% to 15%. The sample consisted of cultured CD8+ T cells from PBMCs, taken from culture after CMV antigen stimulation. These receptors originate from a human donor in good health (CMV status not recorded). Some clones in this sample may be carry-over from other donors' samples.

A few counts support this clonotype. The chain recombines TRBV27 with TRBJ2-7; possible D gene TRBD1, 5 bases. In germline, CDR1 is MNHEY, CDR2 SMNVEV (reference sequence). Trimming took 0 bases from V and 3 from J, leaving 6 bases between them. The CDR3 length is 13 residues. The CDR3 bases are TGTGCCAGCAGTTTATCCAGGGACTACGAGCAGTACTTC. This gives the protein CASSLSRDYEQYF.

Many counts were recorded for this clonotype. This sequence joins TRBV7-6 and TRBJ2-6; D is ambiguous. Trimming removed 8 bases from V and 0 bases from J, with 11 bases in between. The CDR3 length is 15 residues. CDR1 is SGHVS, CDR2 FNYEAQ, per germline. The CDR3 sequence: CASLIGLSGANVLTF. In DNA form, the CDR3 reads TGTGCCAGCTTAATAGGGCTCTCTGGGGCCAACGTCCTGACTTTC.

This clonotype was recorded many times. The V call is TRBV7-6, the J call TRBJ2-7, with D possibly TRBD1 on 6 matching bases. Germline CDR1 reads SGHVS; CDR2 reads FNYEAQ. There are 13 residues in the CDR3. Trimming shortened V by 5 bases and J by 3 bases, and 11 bases separated the two germline ends. The CDR3 nucleotides read TGTGCCAGCAGCCAGGGGACCAACTACGAGCAGTACGTC. Amino acids: CASSQGTNYEQYV.

J is TRBJ1-1 and V is TRBV12-3 or TRBV12-4, with a weak D call TRBD1 (6 bases). The V gene lost 6 bases and the J gene lost 6 bases, with 11 bases spanning the gap. CDR3 size: 12 residues. The CDR3 region is CASRGGSPEAFF. The CDR3 coding sequence is TGTGCCAGCAGAGGGGGGTCCCCTGAAGCTTTCTTT.

This clonotype has a count of ten or more. The rearrangement links TRBV7-6 to TRBJ1-1; perhaps TRBD1 as D (5 bases). CDR1 is SGHVS, CDR2 FNYEAQ, per germline. The CDR3 consists of 14 residues. V lost 4 bases, J lost 0 bases, and 9 bases lay in between. CDR3 in amino acids: CASSSEGVNTEAFF. CDR3 nucleotides: TGTGCCAGCAGCTCGGAAGGGGTGAACACTGAAGCTTTCTTT.

This clonotype was counted ten times or more. CDR3 in amino acids: CASSYQRGGLADTQYF. CDR3 nucleotides: TGTGCCAGCAGTTATCAGCGGGGGGGTCTAGCAGATACGCAGTATTTT. The V call is TRBV7-9, the J call TRBJ2-3; 10 nucleotides align to TRBD2. CDR3 length: 16 residues. Looked up from germline, CDR1 is SEHNR and CDR2 is FQNEAQ (reference sequence). Trimming took 6 bases from V and 4 from J; bases not matched to a gene: 10.

There are a few counts of this clonotype. The chain employs TRBV12-3 or TRBV12-4 and TRBJ1-2; D ambiguous. This CDR3 comprises 9 residues. V lost 10 bases and J 8 bases, leaving 8 bases between the germline ends. CDR3: CATYPGYTF. For the CDR3, the DNA is TGTGCCACCTACCCCGGCTACACCTTC.

The V and J genes are TRBV11-2 and TRBJ2-7; 7 nucleotides match TRBD2. V gave up 3 bases and J gave up 0 bases; unmatched junction bases: 8. The germline V gene has CDR1 SGHAT and CDR2 FQNNGV. The CDR3 totals 16 residues. The CDR3, as DNA: TGTGCCAGCAGCTTCGCTAGCGGCTACCCCTCCTACGAGCAGTACTTC. Protein: CASSFASGYPSYEQYF.

This clonotype was picked up a small number of times. The chain links TRBV9 to TRBJ1-6, with D unresolved. CDR1 is SGDLS, CDR2 YYNGEE, per germline. The CDR3 is 16 residues long. With 0 bases removed from V and 8 bases from J, the gap between germline ends came to 15 bases. CDR3 region: CASSVEEGKLYSPLHF. The CDR3 nucleotides read TGTGCCAGCAGCGTAGAGGAGGGCAAGTTGTATTCACCCCTCCACTTT. Full variable domain (remainder filled in from reference TRBV9 and TRBJ1-6): DSGVTQTPKHLITATGQRVTLRCSPRSGDLSVYWYQQSLDQGLQFLIQYYNGEERAKGNILERFSAQQFPDLHSELNLSSLELGDSALYFCASSVEEGKLYSPLHFGNGTRLTVT.

This clonotype was observed at least ten times. This chain joins TRBV12-3 or TRBV12-4 and TRBJ2-5; tentative D call: TRBD2 (6 bases). This CDR3 region has 12 residues. Trimming removed 5 bases at V and 4 bases at J, with 8 bases between. As DNA, the CDR3 is TGTGCCAGCAGTCCGGAGGGAGAGACCCAGTACTTC. Its translation is CASSPEGETQYF.

This clonotype was seen only a few times. The gene calls are TRBV7-2 and TRBJ1-4, with 9 bases matching TRBD1. This CDR3 spans 14 amino acids. From germline, CDR1 is SGHTA and CDR2 FQGNSA. Trimming removed 5 bases from V and 8 bases from J; junction bases left unmatched: 6. CDR3 sequence: CASSLTGGREKLFF. Written as DNA, the CDR3 is TGTGCCAGCAGCCTTACAGGGGGCCGGGAAAAACTGTTTTTT.

This clonotype has a handful of counts. The chain uses TRBV4-1 and TRBJ2-7, with TRBD1 matching 11 bases. Germline-derived CDR1 and CDR2 are MGHRA and YSYEKL. J lost 0 bases, V lost 0 bases, and 1 base had no gene match. The CDR3 loop spans 16 amino acids. CDR3 bases: TGCGCCAGCAGCCAAGATGGGACAGGGGGCTCCTACGAGCAGTACTTC. Residues: CASSQDGTGGSYEQYF.

J is TRBJ1-1 and V is TRBV11-3; D perhaps matches TRBD1 (6 bases). From germline, CDR1 is SGHNT and CDR2 YENEEA. V was shortened by 1 base and J by 5 bases, with 20 bases between the two germline ends. The CDR3 runs to 17 residues. DNA of the CDR3: TGTGCCAGCAGCTTAGGCACCGGGACATTGAATGGAACTGAAGCTTTCTTT. This encodes CASSLGTGTLNGTEAFF.

This clonotype was found a few times. This chain uses TRBV2 with TRBJ2-5; TRBD2 matches 15 bases. With 3 bases clipped from V and 1 base from J, the junction kept 6 bases outside the gene matches. Germline-derived CDR1 and CDR2 are SNHLY and FYNNEI. The CDR3 length is 18 residues. CDR3 region: CASSDLGLAGGLQETQYF. The CDR3 DNA follows: TGTGCCAGCAGTGATCTGGGACTAGCGGGGGGCCTCCAAGAGACCCAGTACTTC. The entire variable domain, with the rest obtained from reference TRBV2 and TRBJ2-5, is as follows: EPEVTQTPSHQVTQMGQEVILRCVPISNHLYFYWYRQILGQKVEFLVSFYNNEISEKSEIFDDQFSVERPDGSNFTLKIRSTKLEDSAMYFCASSDLGLAGGLQETQYFGPGTRLLVL.

V usage is TRBV7-9 and J usage is TRBJ2-7, with 7 bases fitting TRBD1. Germline assignment: CDR1 SEHNR and CDR2 FQNEAQ (reference sequence). This CDR3 is built from 13 residues. The CDR3 loop is CANSSSDRYEQYV. CDR3 nucleotide sequence: TGTGCCAACAGCTCCTCGGACAGGTACGAGCAGTACGTC.

The count of this clonotype is one. The chain uses TRBV29-1 and TRBJ2-1; D gene unclear. The V gene's germline CDR1 is SQVTM and CDR2 ANQGSEA. This CDR3 has 12 amino acids. Here the CDR3 reads CCAERIGNEQFF. In DNA, the CDR3 is TGCTGCGCCGAACGGATAGGGAATGAGCAGTTCTTC.

V is TRBV29-1 and J is TRBJ1-1; tentative D call: TRBD1 (5 bases). Germline lookup yields CDR1 SQVTM and CDR2 ANQGSEA. V dropped 7 bases and J dropped 0 bases, with 6 bases sitting between them. There are 11 residues in the CDR3. The CDR3: CSGGLNTEAFF. The CDR3 DNA follows: TGCAGCGGGGGACTGAACACTGAAGCTTTCTTT.

J is TRBJ2-5 and V is TRBV19, with D possibly being TRBD1 (5 bases). The CDR3 loop spans 13 amino acids. Trimming stripped 9 bases from V and 3 bases from J, with 14 bases between. The germline V gene has CDR1 LNHDA and CDR2 SQIVND (reference sequence). This CDR3 reads CASRGLGEETQYF. The CDR3 DNA is TGTGCCAGCCGCGGATTAGGGGAAGAGACCCAGTACTTC. Full variable domain (missing parts from reference TRBV19 and TRBJ2-5): DGGITQSPKYLFRKEGQNVTLSCEQNLNHDAMYWYRQDPGQGLRLIYYSQIVNDFQKGDIAEGYSVSREKKESFPLTVTSAQKNPTAFYLCASRGLGEETQYFGPGTRLLVL.

The sample holds a few counts of this clonotype. The chain couples TRBV29-1 to TRBJ2-1; 10 bases agree with TRBD1. V lost 7 bases, J lost 1 base, and 1 base stayed unmatched. The CDR3 has 13 residues. CDR1 and CDR2 from the germline V gene are SQVTM and ANQGSEA. For the CDR3, the DNA is TGCAGCGGGGGACAGGGGTCCTACAATGAGCAGTTCTTC. It yields the protein CSGGQGSYNEQFF.

This clonotype came up a few times. The V call is TRBV19, the J call TRBJ2-1, with D unresolved. Trimming pared 4 bases from V and 0 bases from J, leaving 10 bases between. This CDR3 is built from 15 residues. The germline V gene has CDR1 LNHDA and CDR2 SQIVND (reference sequence). This chain's CDR3 is CASSKLESSYNEQFF. The CDR3, as DNA: TGTGCCAGTAGTAAACTCGAGAGCTCCTACAATGAGCAGTTCTTC.

The V gene is TRBV9, the J gene TRBJ2-2; TRBD1 matches 10 bases. V trimming: 2 bases; J trimming: 1 base; junction bases outside the gene matches: 5. CDR3 length: 17 residues. Germline CDR1 reads SGDLS; CDR2 reads YYNGEE. CDR3 loop: CASSVSDRGLNTGELFF. CDR3 nucleotides: TGTGCCAGCAGCGTGTCTGACAGGGGGCTGAACACCGGGGAGCTGTTTTTT. Using reference TRBV9 and TRBJ2-2 for the parts outside the CDR3, the full variable domain is DSGVTQTPKHLITATGQRVTLRCSPRSGDLSVYWYQQSLDQGLQFLIQYYNGEERAKGNILERFSAQQFPDLHSELNLSSLELGDSALYFCASSVSDRGLNTGELFFGEGSRLTVL.